One sample yielded the 25 T cell receptor beta chains listed below, sequenced in a study of blood T cell repertoires in COVID-19. Libraries were prepared by immunoSEQ multiplex PCR; TCRdb keeps only in-frame clonotypes and omits some of them. The data contain 200,000 or so clones, under 90% of them singletons. Sequenced sample: peripheral blood. The receptors derive from a young man with active or convalescent COVID-19.

The J gene is TRBJ1-1, the V gene TRBV4-3; D is ambiguous. The CDR3 length is 15 residues. V lost 4 bases and J lost 1, with 13 bases in between. Germline V gives CDR1 LGHNA, CDR2 YSLEER. The CDR3 is CASSREEAANTEAFF. DNA for the CDR3: TGCGCCAGCAGCCGCGAAGAGGCGGCGAACACTGAAGCTTTCTTT.

A few counts support this clone. This rearrangement joins TRBV15 to TRBJ2-7; 7 nucleotides align to TRBD2. V was pared by 6 bases and J by 5 bases, with 10 bases of the junction left unmatched. The CDR3 sequence is 14 residues long. Looked up from germline, CDR1 is LNHNV and CDR2 is YYDKDF (reference sequence). The DNA for the CDR3 is TGTGCCACCAGTCCCAGGGAGGGTTTTAACGAGCAGTACTTC. This gives the protein CATSPREGFNEQYF.

This clone was found once. This chain connects TRBV5-6 to TRBJ1-1, with a weak D call TRBD1 (5 bases). CDR3 length: 16 residues. The germline V gene encodes CDR1 SGHDT and CDR2 YYEEEE. The V end was cut by 0 bases, the J end by 1 base, with 13 bases between. CDR3 protein: CASSLDEQTANTEAFF. Written as DNA, the CDR3 is TGTGCCAGCAGCTTGGACGAACAGACAGCGAACACTGAAGCTTTCTTT.

This chain connects TRBV23-1 to TRBJ1-3; 9 nucleotides match TRBD1. TRBV23-1 is identified as an open reading frame with a role that is uncertain. The V gene end was trimmed by 3 bases and the J gene end by 0 bases; junction bases not matched to a gene: 9. The CDR3 is 18 residues long. In DNA, the CDR3 is TGCGCCAGCAGTCAGGGGGACAGGGTGTTGGACTCTGGAAACACCATATATTTT. Translated, it gives CASSQGDRVLDSGNTIYF.

The chain uses TRBV7-9 and TRBJ1-1; no clear D. CDR1 and CDR2 (germline): SEHNR, FQNEAQ (reference sequence). CDR3 length equals 14 residues. V was shortened by 0 bases and J by 1 base, with 6 bases between the two germline ends. CDR3 sequence (DNA): TGTGCCAGCAGCTTAGCGTTTCAGAACACTGAAGCTTTCTTT. This gives the protein CASSLAFQNTEAFF.

This sequence joins TRBV7-8 and TRBJ1-1; unclear D gene. Germline assignment: CDR1 SGHVS and CDR2 FQNEAQ. CDR3 size: 14 residues. Trimming took 5 bases from V and 8 from J, leaving 18 bases between them. CDR3 DNA: TGTGCCAGCAGCCTTTGGAGCTCCGGGGAGGAAGCTTTCTTT. It yields the protein CASSLWSSGEEAFF.

This chain uses TRBV18 with TRBJ2-5; 8 bases line up with TRBD1. Germline CDR1 is KGHSH and CDR2 is LQKENI. Losses at the gene ends were 2 bases for V and 4 bases for J; bases not matched to a gene: 6. The CDR3 covers 15 residues. CDR3 in DNA: TGTGCCAGCTCACCAAGGACAGGGAGGATAGAGACCCAGTACTTC. Translation: CASSPRTGRIETQYF.

This clone has a single count. This chain uses TRBV19 with TRBJ2-7, with 7 bases matching TRBD2. Germline V gene data show CDR1 as LNHDA and CDR2 as SQIVND (reference sequence). Unmatched junction bases numbered 5, after V lost 6 bases and J lost 3 bases. The CDR3 runs to 13 residues. The CDR3 region is CASSMGGGYEQYF. CDR3 coding DNA: TGTGCCAGTAGCATGGGGGGGGGCTACGAGCAGTACTTC.

The V and J genes are TRBV7-2 and TRBJ1-4; TRBD1 matches at 9 bases. CDR3 length equals 14 residues. Germline V gene sequence: CDR1 SGHTA, CDR2 FQGNSA. The V gene end was trimmed by 3 bases and the J gene end by 7 bases; junction bases not matched to a gene: 3. CDR3 nucleotide sequence: TGTGCCAGCAGCTTTGGACAGGGGATTGAAAAACTGTTTTTT. Protein sequence: CASSFGQGIEKLFF.

On this clone: The sample holds other DNA sequences that translate to the same CDR3. The rearrangement joins TRBV19 to TRBJ2-2, with D possibly TRBD1 on 7 matching bases. The germline CDR1 and CDR2 sequences are LNHDA and SQIVND (reference sequence). CDR3 size: 14 residues. V was shortened by 5 bases and J by 4 bases, with 11 bases between the two germline ends. This CDR3 reads CASSGQGGTGELFF. The CDR3 coding sequence is TGTGCCAGTAGTGGGCAGGGGGGCACCGGGGAGCTGTTTTTT.

The chain is built from TRBV6-6 and TRBJ2-1; no firm D call. This CDR3 is built from 14 residues. The germline V gene encodes CDR1 MNHNY and CDR2 SVGAGI (reference sequence). V gave up 0 bases and J gave up 6 bases, with 9 bases separating them. The CDR3 coding sequence is TGTGCCAGCAGTTACTCGAGGCACGTCAATGAGCAGTTCTTC. Its translation: CASSYSRHVNEQFF.

Of note for this clone: The identical CDR3 is also encoded by other nucleotide sequences in the sample. The chain joins TRBV19 to TRBJ2-1; TRBD2 aligns across 8 bases. This CDR3 region has 16 residues. Trimming cost V 1 base and J 2 bases; bases outside gene matches: 4. Germline CDR1 LNHDA, CDR2 SQIVND (reference sequence). The CDR3 is CASSIASGGAYNEQFF. Written as DNA, the CDR3 is TGTGCCAGTAGTATAGCTTCGGGGGGGGCCTACAATGAGCAGTTCTTC.

This chain connects TRBV18 to TRBJ1-4; no firm D call. Germline assignment: CDR1 KGHSH and CDR2 LQKENI. This CDR3 spans 12 amino acids. Trimming took off 1 base at V and 14 bases at J, with 11 bases between the two ends. CDR3 sequence: CASSPQSGRLFF. The CDR3 coding sequence is TGTGCCAGCTCACCACAGTCTGGGAGGCTGTTTTTT.

In nucleotides, the CDR3 is TGTGCCAGCAGTGTACAGGGGGCGGCTGAAGATACGCAGTATTTT. This translates into CASSVQGAAEDTQYF. The chain joins TRBV6-4 to TRBJ2-3; 9 nucleotides match TRBD1. Trimming took 4 bases from V and 5 from J; bases not matched to a gene: 7. The CDR3 has 15 residues. In germline, CDR1 is MRHNA, CDR2 SNTAGT.

The gene calls are TRBV27 and TRBJ1-1, with 10 bases lining up with TRBD1. With V trimmed by 0 bases and J by 4 bases, 2 bases remained unmatched. The CDR3 spans 15 residues. Germline loops: CDR1 MNHEY, CDR2 SMNVEV (reference sequence). This CDR3 is CASSLSRTGGTEAFF. CDR3 coding DNA: TGTGCCAGCAGTTTATCCCGGACAGGGGGCACTGAAGCTTTCTTT.

The chain uses TRBV28 and TRBJ1-6; 9 bases map to TRBD1. The V and J ends lost 2 bases and 6 bases, in that order; junction bases with no gene match: 2. Looked up from germline, CDR1 is MDHEN and CDR2 is SYDVKM. CDR3 length equals 15 residues. The CDR3 loop reads CASSLADRGNSPLHF. The CDR3 bases are TGTGCCAGCAGTTTAGCGGACAGGGGTAATTCACCCCTCCACTTT.

The rearrangement uses TRBV2 and TRBJ2-7, with 7 bases identical to TRBD1. Germline V CDR1 and CDR2: SNHLY, FYNNEI. CDR3 size: 14 residues. V trimming: 7 bases; J trimming: 4 bases; junction bases outside the gene matches: 10. CDR3 bases: TGTGCCAGCACAGGGCCGGGACAGCAATACGAGCAGTACTTC. Protein product: CASTGPGQQYEQYF. The full variable domain, in which reference TRBV2 and TRBJ2-7 provide the parts outside the CDR3, is EPEVTQTPSHQVTQMGQEVILRCVPISNHLYFYWYRQILGQKVEFLVSFYNNEISEKSEIFDDQFSVERPDGSNFTLKIRSTKLEDSAMYFCASTGPGQQYEQYFGPGTRLTVT.

This chain uses TRBV25-1 with TRBJ1-5; 7 positions agree with TRBD1. The germline V gene has CDR1 MGHDK and CDR2 SYGVNS. This CDR3 region has 13 residues. V shed 8 bases, J shed 3 bases, and the junction held 4 bases outside the gene matches. CDR3 sequence reads: CASSGQFNQPQHF. DNA of the CDR3: TGTGCCAGCTCGGGACAGTTCAATCAGCCCCAGCATTTT.

V is TRBV7-9 and J is TRBJ1-5; 7 bases align to TRBD1. CDR1 and CDR2 (germline): SEHNR, FQNEAQ (reference sequence). The CDR3 is 13 amino acids. V trimming: 2 bases; J trimming: 6 bases; junction bases outside the gene matches: 1. Here the CDR3 reads CASSLQGGQPQHF. The CDR3 bases are TGTGCCAGCAGCTTACAGGGGGGTCAGCCCCAGCATTTT.

The CDR3 nucleotides are TGTGCCAGTGGGACAGGGAGCTCCTACAATGAGCAGTTCTTC. Its translation is CASGTGSSYNEQFF. The rearrangement joins TRBV6-5 to TRBJ2-1; the match to TRBD1 covers 9 bases. This CDR3 has 14 residues. V gave up 9 bases and J gave up 0 bases; unmatched junction bases: 3. Germline V CDR1 and CDR2: MNHEY, SVGAGI.

The genes are TRBV5-6 and TRBJ2-2; maybe TRBD1 (7 bases). The V gene lost 4 bases and the J gene lost 5 bases, with 15 bases spanning the gap. Germline CDR1 is SGHDT and CDR2 is YYEEEE. The CDR3 loop spans 15 amino acids. As DNA, the CDR3 is TGTGCCAGCAGCAGTGACAGGGAGGCGACCGGGGAGCTGTTTTTT. This translates into CASSSDREATGELFF.

The chain uses TRBV5-1 and TRBJ1-1; D is unresolved. Trimming took off 6 bases at V and 2 bases at J, with 8 bases between the two ends. The CDR3 has 12 residues. Per germline, CDR1 SGHRS and CDR2 YFSETQ. CDR3 in amino acids: CASTRGNTEAFF. Here the CDR3 DNA reads TGCGCCAGCACCCGGGGAAACACTGAAGCTTTCTTT.

This clone was counted once. The chain combines TRBV6-5 with TRBJ1-4; D not resolved. Per the germline V gene, CDR1 is MNHEY and CDR2 is SVGAGI. The CDR3 extends over 14 amino acids. Trimming removed 7 bases from V and 8 bases from J, with 17 bases in between. For the CDR3, the DNA is TGTGCCAGCACCCCAACGGGGTCACGGGAAAAACTGTTTTTT. Translation: CASTPTGSREKLFF.

This chain uses TRBV27 with TRBJ2-7; TRBD2 matches 11 bases. CDR1 is MNHEY, CDR2 SMNVEV, per germline (reference sequence). Trimming removed 5 bases from V and 2 bases from J; junction bases left unmatched: 11. The CDR3 runs 17 residues. This CDR3 reads CASSLTSGAGGAYEQYV. CDR3 nucleotides: TGTGCCAGCAGTCTGACTAGCGGGGCCGGAGGAGCCTACGAGCAGTACGTC.

This clone showed up just a few times. The V and J genes are TRBV5-1 and TRBJ1-3, with TRBD1 as a possible D gene (5 bases). The length of the CDR3 is 16 residues. In germline, CDR1 is SGHRS, CDR2 YFSETQ. V lost 1 base, J lost 0 bases, and 11 bases lay in between. This CDR3 is CASSLTGRGSGNTIYF. The CDR3 DNA reads as TGCGCCAGCAGCTTGACAGGACGAGGCTCTGGAAACACCATATATTTT.